One and the same sample provided the 2 T cell receptor beta chains below, sequenced in a study of beta chain features in type 1 diabetes. Study-wide points: Shortening that was moderate but significant affected the TCRB CDR3s of Type 1 diabetes patients in all four CD4+ subsets.

Their antigen targets remain unknown. Every isolated RNA sample was fully reverse transcribed, so sequencing captured expressed TCRB transcripts. The protocol was immunoSEQ multiplex PCR, while the TCRdb copy is restricted to in-frame clones and leaves out a portion. This table has approximately 58,000 clones, about three fifths appearing once. The sample taken for sequencing was stem cell memory CD4+ T cells from blood. All receptors come from a woman aged 25-40 years with type 1 diabetes.

This clone ranks as medium-sized. This chain uses TRBV29-1 with TRBJ1-1, with D perhaps matching TRBD1 (5 bases). Germline loops: CDR1 SQVTM, CDR2 ANQGSEA. CDR3 size: 12 residues. Trimming removed 6 bases from V and 4 bases from J, with 12 bases in between. CDR3: CSVLTQGTEAFF. CDR3 in DNA: TGCAGCGTCCTCACGCAGGGCACTGAAGCTTTCTTT.

A note on this clone: Other nucleotide sequences from this sample produce the same CDR3. The genes are TRBV27 and TRBJ2-7; tentatively, D is TRBD1 (5 bases). Germline CDR1 MNHEY, CDR2 SMNVEV (reference sequence). This CDR3 is built from 13 residues. Trimming took 2 bases from V and 1 from J, leaving 6 bases between them. The CDR3: CASSLQGSYEQYF. CDR3 nucleotide sequence: TGTGCCAGCAGTTTACAGGGTTCCTACGAGCAGTACTTC.